This is a list of T cell receptor beta chains from one sample in a study of T cell responses to AZD1222 COVID-19 vaccine. Using immunoSEQ multiplex PCR, the repertoire was profiled, and TCRdb retains in-frame clones only, with some absent. Seen here are 120,000 to 150,000 clones, under 95% observed once, and the top ten hold approximately 2.9%. The material was peripheral blood, obtained on day 0 of MenACWY control vaccination. These TCRs come from an adult in good health. Each CDR3 is given with its conserved first and last residue. The D gene is left open where the match is weak. Not every row has a clone size; where given, it reads once, few, many or a size class.

v_call	clone_size	j_call	d_call	cdr3_aa	cdr3_nt
TRBV10-1	-	TRBJ1-4	-	CASMGEGEKLFF	TGCGCCAGCATGGGAGAGGGTGAAAAACTGTTTTTT
TRBV3-1/TRBV3-2	-	TRBJ1-1	-	CASSQGRATEAFF	TGTGCCAGCAGCCAAGGCAGGGCCACTGAAGCTTTCTTT
TRBV16	few	TRBJ1-2	-	CASSQNRVGYTF	TGTGCCAGCAGCCAGAACAGGGTTGGCTACACCTTC
TRBV3-1/TRBV3-2	-	TRBJ1-3	-	CASSPSGGNTIYF	TGTGCCAGCAGCCCAAGTGGAGGAAACACCATATATTTT
TRBV6-1	-	TRBJ2-7	TRBD1	CASSARSWGQGLTSEQYF	TGTGCCAGCAGTGCACGCTCCTGGGGACAGGGCCTCACGAGCGAGCAGTACTTC
TRBV4-2	-	TRBJ1-2	-	CASSPLSDRTLGGYTF	TGTGCCAGCAGCCCACTCAGCGACAGAACATTGGGCGGCTACACCTTC
TRBV3-1/TRBV3-2	-	TRBJ1-1	-	CASSQDGRGNTEAFF	TGTGCCAGCAGCCAAGATGGCAGGGGGAACACTGAAGCTTTCTTT
TRBV15	once	TRBJ1-6	-	CATSARWGDSPLHF	TGTGCCACCAGCGCCAGGTGGGGGGATTCACCCCTCCACTTT
TRBV5-6	-	TRBJ1-2	TRBD1	CASSWDRSYGYTF	TGTGCCAGCAGTTGGGACAGAAGTTATGGCTACACCTTC
TRBV19	-	TRBJ2-3	-	CASSTRDPASTDTQYF	TGTGCCAGTAGTACGCGGGACCCCGCTAGCACAGATACGCAGTATTTT
TRBV28	-	TRBJ2-2	-	CASSPPLANTGELFF	TGTGCCAGCAGTCCCCCCCTCGCGAACACCGGGGAGCTGTTTTTT
TRBV9	-	TRBJ1-2	-	CASSVDGYGYTF	TGTGCCAGCAGCGTAGATGGGTATGGCTACACCTTC
TRBV5-6	-	TRBJ2-7	-	CASSLGLTGSSYEQYF	TGTGCCAGCAGCTTGGGGCTGACAGGTAGCTCCTACGAGCAGTACTTC
TRBV7-8	-	TRBJ1-4	-	CASSFSPEKLFF	TGTGCCAGCAGCTTTTCGCCGGAAAAACTGTTTTTT
TRBV5-4	-	TRBJ1-6	-	CASSLGGRNSPLHF	TGTGCCAGCAGCTTGGGGGGGCGTAATTCACCCCTCCACTTT
TRBV5-6	-	TRBJ2-7	TRBD2	CASSLNSGGYSEQYF	TGTGCCAGCAGCTTGAATAGCGGGGGGTATAGCGAGCAGTACTTC
TRBV6-1	-	TRBJ2-7	-	CASSEVGSYEQYF	TGTGCCAGCAGTGAGGTTGGGAGCTACGAGCAGTACTTC
TRBV30	-	TRBJ1-4	-	CAWRDSGREKLFF	TGTGCCTGGAGAGACAGCGGGCGAGAAAAACTGTTTTTT
TRBV4-1	-	TRBJ2-2	TRBD2	CASSQEVAGYANTGELFF	TGCGCCAGCAGCCAAGAGGTAGCGGGATACGCGAACACCGGGGAGCTGTTTTTT
TRBV4-1	-	TRBJ1-5	-	CASSLGGYQPQHF	TGCGCCAGCAGCCTAGGTGGGTATCAGCCCCAGCATTTT
TRBV28	once	TRBJ1-4	-	CASRGREKLFF	TGTGCCAGCCGTGGAAGGGAAAAACTGTTTTTT
TRBV6-5	-	TRBJ1-6	-	CASVGGKGYNSPLHF	TGTGCCAGCGTTGGGGGGAAAGGGTATAATTCACCCCTCCACTTT
TRBV9	few	TRBJ1-4	-	CASSPRWGATNEKLFF	TGTGCCAGCAGCCCCCGGTGGGGGGCAACTAATGAAAAACTGTTTTTT
TRBV7-8	-	TRBJ1-2	-	CASSLAEDHLRGYTF	TGTGCCAGCAGCTTAGCGGAGGACCATCTTCGTGGCTACACCTTC
TRBV19	-	TRBJ2-1	TRBD1	CASSPKGALFNEQFF	TGTGCCAGTAGTCCAAAGGGGGCGTTGTTCAATGAGCAGTTCTTC
TRBV5-8	-	TRBJ1-2	-	CASSPERRGLSYTF	TGTGCCAGCAGCCCAGAACGGCGGGGGCTTAGCTACACCTTC
TRBV9	-	TRBJ1-1	-	CASSPEVNTEAFF	TGTGCCAGCAGCCCCGAGGTGAACACTGAAGCTTTCTTT
TRBV18	-	TRBJ1-4	-	CASSRGTNEKLFF	TGTGCCAGCTCCAGGGGAACTAATGAAAAACTGTTTTTT
TRBV10-1	-	TRBJ2-5	-	CASSESGGAAQETQYF	TGCGCCAGCAGTGAGTCGGGGGGGGCAGCGCAAGAGACCCAGTACTTC
TRBV7-2	-	TRBJ2-7	-	CASSFTPSGLSYEQYF	TGTGCCAGCAGTTTTACCCCCTCGGGCCTTTCCTACGAGCAGTACTTC
TRBV2	few	TRBJ2-7	TRBD1	CASSDPGQGPSYEQYF	TGTGCCAGCAGTGATCCCGGACAGGGACCTTCGTACGAGCAGTACTTC
TRBV5-8	-	TRBJ2-5	-	CASSWGRTQETQYF	TGTGCCAGCAGCTGGGGACGTACACAAGAGACCCAGTACTTC
TRBV19	-	TRBJ2-1	TRBD2	CASSSWRSGANEQFF	TGTGCCAGTAGTTCCTGGCGTAGCGGGGCAAATGAGCAGTTCTTC
TRBV7-9	-	TRBJ1-3	-	CASSSTRVAAPGNTIYF	TGTGCCAGCAGCTCCACCCGGGTTGCGGCGCCTGGAAACACCATATATTTT
TRBV3-1/TRBV3-2	-	TRBJ2-3	-	CASSHNEADTQYF	TGTGCCAGCAGCCACAACGAGGCAGATACGCAGTATTTT
TRBV2	-	TRBJ1-5	TRBD1	CASRDWDRGGNQPQHF	TGTGCCAGCAGGGATTGGGACAGGGGGGGCAATCAGCCCCAGCATTTT
TRBV25-1	once	TRBJ1-2	-	CASSELRADYGYTF	TGTGCCAGCAGTGAACTCAGGGCGGACTATGGCTACACCTTC
TRBV12-3/TRBV12-4	-	TRBJ1-4	-	CASSLSQREKLFF	TGTGCCAGCAGTTTGTCCCAACGAGAAAAACTGTTTTTT